This T cell receptor beta chain was documented in a study of cytomegalovirus exposure and HLA in healthy donors. General study findings and limits: In a later analysis, compared with equally common non-associated chains, HLA-associated beta chains were more expanded. Data from an earlier analysis indicated that most TCR beta V segments were productive either about 87% or about 30% of the time.

Turning to this clone: Its antigen is not identified.

13 Jbeta primers and 60 Vbeta primers were used for the PCR. Sequencing used immunoSEQ multiplex PCR; TCRdb keeps in-frame clones, though not all of them. Among some 140,000 clones listed, approximately 80% were seen once. The CDR3 consists of 13 residues. Germline values: CDR1 SQVTM, CDR2 ANQGSEA. The junction had 7 bases not matched to a gene; V was cut back by 2 bases and J by 6 bases. Sample: PBMCs. The source is a woman aged 50 to 65 in good health and CMV-seropositive. The rearrangement uses TRBV29-1 and TRBJ2-7; 7 bases agree with TRBD1. Here the CDR3 reads CSVEQQGLGEQYF. CDR3 DNA: TGCAGCGTTGAACAACAGGGGCTGGGCGAGCAGTACTTC.